This passage covers 21 T cell receptor beta chains from one sample sequenced in a study of blood T cell repertoires in COVID-19. TCRdb's copy holds only in-frame clones and misses some; the assay was immunoSEQ multiplex PCR. The data hold about 51,000 clones, with approximately 90% observed a single time. The material sequenced was peripheral blood. Receptors originate from a man aged 50-60 years with acute or convalescent COVID-19.

The chain recombines TRBV6-5 with TRBJ1-5; D unresolved. This CDR3 has 13 residues. V was trimmed by 0 bases and J by 4 bases, leaving 4 bases between them. The V gene's germline CDR1 is MNHEY and CDR2 SVGAGI. DNA of the CDR3: TGTGCCAGCAGTTACTCCCTAAATCAGCCCCAGCATTTT. It is translated as CASSYSLNQPQHF.

This clone appeared a single time. The chain has TRBV18 and TRBJ2-1; 12 positions agree with TRBD2. The ends lost 4 bases at V and 9 bases at J; junction bases unmatched: 25. Germline CDR1 and CDR2: KGHSH and LQKENI. This CDR3 has 21 amino acids. The chain's CDR3 is CASSLTVRSTGTSGPEGEQFF. Here the CDR3 DNA reads TGTGCCAGCTCACTCACGGTACGATCAACCGGGACTAGCGGGCCCGAAGGTGAGCAGTTCTTC. Using reference TRBV18 and TRBJ2-1 for the parts outside the CDR3, the full variable domain is NAGVMQNPRHLVRRRGQEARLRCSPMKGHSHVYWYRQLPEEGLKFMVYLQKENIIDESGMPKERFSAEFPKEGPSILRIQQVVRGDSAAYFCASSLTVRSTGTSGPEGEQFFGPGTRLTVL.

This clone has only one observation. The V call is TRBV7-2, the J call TRBJ2-7, with 9 positions matching TRBD2. After removal of 3 bases from V and 0 bases from J, the junction contained 9 bases not matched to a gene. CDR1 and CDR2 from the germline V gene are SGHTA and FQGNSA. The CDR3 covers 17 residues. CDR3 region: CASSLEASGAFSYEQYF. The CDR3 nucleotides read TGTGCCAGCAGCTTGGAAGCTAGCGGGGCCTTCTCCTACGAGCAGTACTTC.

V gene TRBV27 combines with J gene TRBJ2-6; a possible D gene is TRBD1 (5 bases). The V end lost 8 bases, the J end lost 4 bases, and 9 bases lay between the germline ends. In germline, CDR1 is MNHEY, CDR2 SMNVEV (reference sequence). The CDR3 covers 13 residues. The CDR3: CASAYRGANVLTF. In DNA, the CDR3 is TGTGCCAGCGCGTACAGGGGGGCCAACGTCCTGACTTTC. The variable domain in full, completed from reference TRBV27 and TRBJ2-6, reads EAQVTQNPRYLITVTGKKLTVTCSQNMNHEYMSWYRQDPGLGLRQIYYSMNVEVTDKGDVPEGYKVSRKEKRNFPLILESPSPNQTSLYFCASAYRGANVLTFGAGSRLTVL.

This clone was seen only a few times. The chain has TRBV7-9 and TRBJ2-5; 10 bases fit TRBD1. The CDR3 totals 18 residues. V lost 2 bases, J lost 0 bases, and 9 bases stayed unmatched. The germline V gene encodes CDR1 SEHNR and CDR2 FQNEAQ (reference sequence). CDR3 coding DNA: TGTGCCAGCAGCTTATGGGTGTGGGGACAGGGGCACCAAGAGACCCAGTACTTC. The encoded protein is CASSLWVWGQGHQETQYF.

This clone was picked up one time. This chain connects TRBV19 to TRBJ1-2; maybe TRBD1 (6 bases). The length of the CDR3 is 16 residues. With 8 bases removed from V and 6 bases from J, the gap between germline ends came to 25 bases. Germline V gene lookup returns CDR1 LNHDA and CDR2 SQIVND (reference sequence). The CDR3, as DNA: TGTGCCAGTTCCCCCAAGGGGGTTTCCCCATTGGATGGCTACACCTTC. Translated: CASSPKGVSPLDGYTF.

V usage is TRBV5-1 and J usage is TRBJ2-1; 16 bases line up with TRBD2. From germline, CDR1 is SGHRS and CDR2 YFSETQ. The trim removed 2 bases at V and 9 bases at J, leaving 8 bases unmatched. This CDR3 has 17 residues. The CDR3 is CASSFSGTSGGASEQFF. The CDR3 DNA is TGCGCCAGCAGCTTTTCGGGGACTAGCGGGGGGGCGAGTGAGCAGTTCTTC.

This clone was counted between two and nine times. The chain uses TRBV11-2 and TRBJ2-4; D is possibly TRBD2 (6 bases). The CDR3 is 15 amino acids. V lost 3 bases and J 5 bases, leaving 14 bases between the germline ends. The germline V gene encodes CDR1 SGHAT and CDR2 FQNNGV. The CDR3 loop reads CASSLEGISQNIQYF. CDR3 nucleotide sequence: TGTGCCAGCAGCTTGGAGGGGATTTCCCAAAACATTCAGTACTTC.

The CDR3 DNA sequence: TGTGCCAGCAGCTTGTACGGGGCGGGGAGCTCTGGAAACACCATATATTTT. This encodes CASSLYGAGSSGNTIYF. The chain recombines TRBV5-6 with TRBJ1-3; D may be TRBD1 (5 bases). Germline CDR1 reads SGHDT; CDR2 reads YYEEEE. CDR3 length: 17 residues. V lost 1 base and J lost 0, with 14 bases in between.

The chain has TRBV24-1 and TRBJ2-3, with 10 bases aligning to TRBD2. Germline loops: CDR1 KGHDR, CDR2 SFDVKD. This CDR3 region has 16 residues. V lost 2 bases to trimming and J lost 7 bases; unmatched junction nucleotides: 8. CDR3 nucleotide sequence: TGTGCCACCAGTGATTCGTTAGCGGGGGGTATGAATACGCAGTATTTT. Translating gives CATSDSLAGGMNTQYF.

This clone came up a few times. Here the CDR3 reads CASSLLQGTRGNTIYF. DNA for the CDR3: TGCGCCAGCAGCTTATTACAGGGGACTCGGGGAAACACCATATATTTT. The chain has TRBV5-1 and TRBJ1-3; TRBD1 matches 7 bases. J lost 4 bases, V lost 2 bases, and 9 bases had no gene match. Germline V gives CDR1 SGHRS, CDR2 YFSETQ. The CDR3 is made up of 16 amino acids. Full variable domain (outside the CDR3, taken from reference TRBV5-1 and TRBJ1-3): KAGVTQTPRYLIKTRGQQVTLSCSPISGHRSVSWYQQTPGQGLQFLFEYFSETQRNKGNFPGRFSGRQFSNSRSEMNVSTLELGDSALYLCASSLLQGTRGNTIYFGEGSWLTVV.

This clone was seen a single time. The chain employs TRBV7-9 and TRBJ2-3; 15 nucleotides agree with TRBD2. Germline V gene lookup returns CDR1 SEHNR and CDR2 FQNEAQ (reference sequence). The CDR3 covers 16 residues. The ends lost 4 bases at V and 4 bases at J; junction bases unmatched: 3. CDR3 sequence reads: CASSWTSGGASDTQYF. The CDR3 DNA reads as TGTGCCAGCAGCTGGACTAGCGGGGGGGCGTCAGATACGCAGTATTTT.

This clone came up a few times. This chain joins TRBV11-2 and TRBJ2-7; TRBD2 agrees at 7 bases. This CDR3 is built from 15 residues. CDR1 SGHAT and CDR2 FQNNGV come from the germline V gene. Trimming removed 3 bases from V and 2 bases from J; junction bases left unmatched: 7. CDR3 coding DNA: TGTGCCAGCAGCTTGGCCAGCGGGATTCCCTACGAGCAGTACTTC. As protein: CASSLASGIPYEQYF.

In DNA form, the CDR3 reads TGTGCCAGCAGCTCCCGGACAGGGTATCAAGATACGCAGTATTTT. This codes for CASSSRTGYQDTQYF. The chain combines TRBV11-2 with TRBJ2-3, with 8 bases identical to TRBD1. V dropped 4 bases and J dropped 5; count of bases not matched to a gene: 8. The germline V gene encodes CDR1 SGHAT and CDR2 FQNNGV. The CDR3 is made up of 15 amino acids.

The V and J genes are TRBV18 and TRBJ2-6, with 8 nucleotides matching TRBD1. Germline loops: CDR1 KGHSH, CDR2 LQKENI. Trimming removed 2 bases from V and 2 bases from J; junction bases left unmatched: 5. The CDR3 loop spans 17 amino acids. As DNA, the CDR3 is TGTGCCAGCTCACCAACAGGGGGGATCCCTGGGGCCAACGTCCTGACTTTC. It translates to CASSPTGGIPGANVLTF.

The chain has TRBV30 and TRBJ1-2; perhaps TRBD1 as D (6 bases). V was shortened by 4 bases and J by 9 bases, with 15 bases between the two germline ends. The CDR3 runs to 12 residues. Germline V lookup: CDR1 GTSNPN, CDR2 SVGIG (reference sequence). This chain's CDR3 is CAWTTGGPSYTF. The CDR3 bases are TGTGCCTGGACCACGGGGGGGCCTAGCTACACCTTC.

The chain uses TRBV11-2 and TRBJ1-5, with D possibly being TRBD1 (6 bases). The CDR3 length is 16 residues. The germline V and J ends were trimmed by 6 bases and 2 bases, with 17 bases remaining between them. Germline assignment: CDR1 SGHAT and CDR2 FQNNGV. CDR3 nucleotides: TGTGCCAGCAGTCAACAAACACAGGGAGGCAATCAGCCCCAGCATTTT. Translating it yields CASSQQTQGGNQPQHF.

The chain combines TRBV4-1 with TRBJ2-1; TRBD2 aligns across 10 bases. CDR1 and CDR2 from the germline V gene are MGHRA and YSYEKL. CDR3 length: 15 residues. V lost 2 bases to trimming and J lost 10 bases; unmatched junction nucleotides: 8. The CDR3 bases are TGCGCCAGCAGCCAAAGCGGGGGGGCCCTAGGGGAGCAGTTCTTC. Translation gives CASSQSGGALGEQFF.

This clone showed up just once. The chain is built from TRBV7-2 and TRBJ1-4, with D maybe TRBD1 (5 bases). Germline CDR1 and CDR2: SGHTA and FQGNSA. CDR3 length: 15 residues. V was cut by 1 base and J by 5 bases, with 11 bases left in between. Here the CDR3 DNA reads TGTGCCAGCAGCTTAGGCGGACGGGGGAATGAAAAACTGTTTTTT. This translates into CASSLGGRGNEKLFF.

The rearrangement joins TRBV7-3 to TRBJ2-3, with 8 bases identical to TRBD2. The ends lost 5 bases at V and 6 bases at J; junction bases unmatched: 13. Germline V lookup: CDR1 SGHTA, CDR2 FQGTGA. The length of the CDR3 is 16 residues. The CDR3 loop reads CASSPGSRRGVDTQYF. As DNA, the CDR3 is TGTGCCAGCAGCCCAGGTTCCCGGCGGGGGGTCGATACGCAGTATTTT.

This clone has just one count. This chain links TRBV20-1 with TRBJ1-1; the D is unclear. This CDR3 region has 13 residues. Trimming removed 3 bases at V and 2 bases at J, with 10 bases between. Looked up from germline, CDR1 is DFQATT and CDR2 is SNEGSKA (reference sequence). CDR3 loop: CSASSGSNTEAFF. DNA of the CDR3: TGCAGTGCTAGTTCGGGGAGTAACACTGAAGCTTTCTTT.